Listed below are T cell receptor beta chains from one sample, sequenced in a study of T cell changes during pregnancy in multiple sclerosis. TCRdb keeps only in-frame clones here, not all; method: immunoSEQ multiplex PCR. Among roughly 89,000 clones, 80% to 95% were seen once, and the ten largest hold over 3.5%. This specimen was peripheral blood, taken in the first trimester of pregnancy. The source of these receptors is a female donor with multiple sclerosis, enrolled in a pregnancy study. CDR3s include the opening cysteine and the closing phenylalanine or tryptophan. The D gene is left open where the match is weak. Clone size, where shown, is once, few, many, or a class for clones that have expanded.

NA | TRBJ1-1 | few | TRBV18 | TGTGCCACCCTAGGGGTCACTGAAGCTTTCTTT | CATLGVTEAFF
TRBD1 | TRBJ1-1 | many | TRBV19 | TGTGCCAGTAGTATCTGGGACAGGGGGTCTAAGACTGAAGCTTTCTTT | CASSIWDRGSKTEAFF
TRBD1 | TRBJ1-4 | NA | TRBV11-2 | TGTGCCAGCGGTAACCGGGACAGGGTATCGGGGAAACTGTTTTTT | CASGNRDRVSGKLFF
NA | TRBJ2-3 | NA | TRBV5-4 | TGTGCCAGCAGCATAGGACAGTCAGATACGCAGTATTTT | CASSIGQSDTQYF
TRBD2 | TRBJ2-7 | NA | TRBV19 | TGTGCCAGTAGTCAGCGGGGGGACAACGACGAGCAGTACTTC | CASSQRGDNDEQYF
NA | TRBJ2-3 | NA | TRBV5-6 | TGTGCCAGCAGCTATAGACACACAGATACGCAGTATTTT | CASSYRHTDTQYF
TRBD2 | TRBJ2-3 | NA | TRBV13 | TGTGCCAGCAGCTGGGGATTAGCGGGGGCGAAATCTAGCACAGATACGCAGTATTTT | CASSWGLAGAKSSTDTQYF
NA | TRBJ1-2 | NA | TRBV7-2 | TGTGCCAGCAGCTTTATTCGGGCGGGGTCCGCCCTCTATGGCTACACCTTC | CASSFIRAGSALYGYTF
NA | TRBJ1-1 | NA | TRBV25-1 | TGTGCCAGCAGTGAATGGGGGGATTCGGGAGTAGCTTTCTTT | CASSEWGDSGVAFF
TRBD1 | TRBJ1-4 | NA | TRBV5-1 | TGCGCCAGCAGCTTGGCCGGGACAGGAGGGGAAAAACTGTTTTTT | CASSLAGTGGEKLFF
NA | TRBJ1-2 | NA | TRBV9 | TGTGCCAGCAGCACGAGCCGGGACTCCCTGGACTATGGCTACACCTTC | CASSTSRDSLDYGYTF
TRBD2 | TRBJ2-1 | NA | TRBV5-1 | TGCGCCAGCAGCTTGGGTCGGGGAGCGGGGGGCCCTACGAGCTCCTACAATGAGCAGTTCTTC | CASSLGRGAGGPTSSYNEQFF
TRBD1 | TRBJ1-2 | NA | TRBV7-9 | TGTGCCAGCAGCTTAGCGGGACAGTTCCGCTATGGCTACACCTTC | CASSLAGQFRYGYTF
NA | TRBJ1-1 | NA | TRBV5-8 | TGTGCCAGCAGCTTGGGCCAGGGCCTCTTGGGAACTGAAGCTTTCTTT | CASSLGQGLLGTEAFF
NA | TRBJ1-6 | NA | TRBV10-2 | TGCGCCAGCAGACAGGGTTCCTATAATTCACCCCTCCACTTT | CASRQGSYNSPLHF
NA | TRBJ2-1 | once | TRBV7-2 | TGTGCCAGCAGCTTCGACTGGTACAATGAGCAGTTCTTC | CASSFDWYNEQFF
NA | TRBJ1-4 | NA | TRBV19 | TGTGCCAGTAGTCCCCCCCCGGCAACTAATGAAAAACTGTTTTTT | CASSPPPATNEKLFF
NA | TRBJ2-5 | once | TRBV5-4 | TGTGCCAGCAGCTCCGGCCAGGGAGGGGGCCAAGAGACCCAGTACTTC | CASSSGQGGGQETQYF
NA | TRBJ2-7 | NA | TRBV5-1 | TGCGCCAGCACGATGGGGGGCGAGCAGTACTTC | CASTMGGEQYF
NA | TRBJ1-2 | NA | TRBV6-5 | TGTGCCAGCAGCCCCCAGGGTTCTGGCTATGGCTACACCTTC | CASSPQGSGYGYTF
NA | TRBJ1-5 | NA | TRBV5-5 | TGTGCCAGCAGCTTGGTAGCGGAGAGCAATCAGCCCCAGCATTTT | CASSLVAESNQPQHF
NA | TRBJ1-1 | NA | TRBV11-2 | TGTGCCAGCACCAAGACTGCTGAAGCTTTCTTT | CASTKTAEAFF
TRBD1 | TRBJ2-5 | NA | TRBV2 | TGTGCCAGCAGGACAGGGAAAGAGACCCAGTACTTC | CASRTGKETQYF
NA | TRBJ2-1 | NA | TRBV27 | TGTGCCAGCAGTTTAACGGCAGGGCCCCTTAATGAGCAGTTCTTC | CASSLTAGPLNEQFF
NA | TRBJ2-3 | NA | TRBV10-3 | TGTGCCATCAGAGTCAAGCTGGGAGCAGATACGCAGTATTTT | CAIRVKLGADTQYF
NA | TRBJ1-4 | once | TRBV18 | TGTGCCAGCTCACCGTCCCTGACAGAGAATGAAAAACTGTTTTTT | CASSPSLTENEKLFF
TRBD1 | TRBJ1-3 | NA | TRBV11-2 | TGTGCCAGCAGCTTATCGTTCGGACAGGGATCCGGAAACACCATATATTTT | CASSLSFGQGSGNTIYF
NA | TRBJ2-1 | NA | TRBV13 | TGTGCCAGCAGCTTAGGTCCGGGAAGCTCCTACAATGAGCAGTTCTTC | CASSLGPGSSYNEQFF
NA | TRBJ2-4 | NA | TRBV21-1 | TGTGCCAGCTCTCGACAGGGAAACCGGTACTTAGCCAAAAACATTCAGTACTTC | CASSRQGNRYLAKNIQYF
TRBD1 | TRBJ1-3 | once | TRBV27 | TGTGCCAGCAGTCCATTGGACAGGGAAGCAAACACCATATATTTT | CASSPLDREANTIYF
TRBD1 | TRBJ2-7 | NA | TRBV7-8 | TGTGCCAGCAGCTTAGCGACGAGGGGGCGAGGTTACGAGCAGTACTTC | CASSLATRGRGYEQYF
TRBD1 | TRBJ1-1 | NA | TRBV11-3 | TGTGCCAGCGAGCCGCTGACAGGGGGCACTGAAGCTTTCTTT | CASEPLTGGTEAFF
NA | TRBJ1-2 | NA | TRBV6-1 | TGTGCCAGCAGCGCCGATAAAGGACTCGGCTACACCTTC | CASSADKGLGYTF
NA | TRBJ1-1 | once | TRBV5-1 | TGCGCCAGCAGCCATAGTGACGAGGGTGAAGCTTTCTTT | CASSHSDEGEAFF
NA | TRBJ1-5 | NA | TRBV5-4 | TGTGCCAGCAGCGTTCAGGGAACCCATCAGCCCCAGCATTTT | CASSVQGTHQPQHF
NA | TRBJ1-6 | few | TRBV30 | TGTGCCTGGACGGGGAGCTCCTATAATTCACCCCTCCACTTT | CAWTGSSYNSPLHF
TRBD1 | TRBJ1-2 | NA | TRBV27 | TGTGCCAGCAGGGAAAACAGGGGAGATGGCTACACCTTC | CASRENRGDGYTF
TRBD1 | TRBJ1-1 | NA | TRBV27 | TGTGCCAGCAGTTTCGGGACAGGACACACTGAAGCTTTCTTT | CASSFGTGHTEAFF
NA | TRBJ1-1 | NA | TRBV20-1 | TGCAGTGCTAGTAATCGACAGAAAGCTTTCTTT | CSASNRQKAFF
TRBD1 | TRBJ2-7 | NA | TRBV7-8 | TGTGCCAGCAGCTTGCTCGACAGGGACGAGCAGTACTTC | CASSLLDRDEQYF
NA | TRBJ1-5 | NA | TRBV2 | TGTGCCAGCAGACCTACCCACGGAGGAGGCCAGCCCCAGCATTTT | CASRPTHGGGQPQHF
NA | TRBJ2-6 | once | TRBV27 | TGTGCCAGCAGTTTATCGGGCTTCACTGGGGCCAACGTCCTGACTTTC | CASSLSGFTGANVLTF
TRBD1 | TRBJ1-1 | NA | TRBV29-1 | TGCAGCGTTGAAACAACTGACAGGGGAAACACTGAAGCTTTCTTT | CSVETTDRGNTEAFF
TRBD1 | TRBJ2-5 | NA | TRBV14 | TGTGCCAGCAGCCAAGATCGAGATACAGGGGTTCGAGTAGAGACCCAGTACTTC | CASSQDRDTGVRVETQYF
NA | TRBJ1-2 | NA | TRBV19 | TGTGCCAGTAGTATCCGCATACAGGGAATCTATGGCTACACCTTC | CASSIRIQGIYGYTF
NA | TRBJ2-1 | NA | TRBV7-2 | TGTGCCAGCAGCTTAGCCGCGGGCAGGGGCAATGAGCAGTTCTTC | CASSLAAGRGNEQFF
TRBD2 | TRBJ2-1 | once | TRBV2 | TGTGCCAGTTGCCCTAGCGGGGGCTATGAGCAGTTCTTC | CASCPSGGYEQFF
NA | TRBJ2-3 | NA | TRBV15 | TGTGCCACCAGCAGCTCGCGGGGGCCTAGCACAGATACGCAGTATTTT | CATSSSRGPSTDTQYF
NA | TRBJ1-1 | NA | TRBV25-1 | TGTGCCAGCAGCGACACTGAAGCTTTCTTT | CASSDTEAFF
NA | TRBJ2-1 | NA | TRBV7-3 | TGTGCCAGCAGCTTAATCGTGTCCGGGGGGCCAACCAATGAGCAGTTCTTC | CASSLIVSGGPTNEQFF
NA | TRBJ2-5 | NA | TRBV15 | TGTGCCACCAGCAGGGGGCTAAAGGGTGGGGAGACCCAGTACTTC | CATSRGLKGGETQYF
TRBD2 | TRBJ2-5 | NA | TRBV29-1 | TGCAGCGTTGAAGGAGGCGGGGGAACAAACCAAGAGACCCAGTACTTC | CSVEGGGGTNQETQYF
TRBD1 | TRBJ2-3 | NA | TRBV9 | TGTGCCAGCCGGGACAGCCGGGCAGATACGCAGTATTTT | CASRDSRADTQYF
TRBD1 | TRBJ2-7 | NA | TRBV10-2 | TGCGCCAGCAGATCGACAGGGAGCTCCTACGAGCAGTACTTC | CASRSTGSSYEQYF
NA | TRBJ2-2 | NA | TRBV4-1 | TGCGCCAGCAACTCCGCGAACACCGGGGAGCTGTTTTTT | CASNSANTGELFF